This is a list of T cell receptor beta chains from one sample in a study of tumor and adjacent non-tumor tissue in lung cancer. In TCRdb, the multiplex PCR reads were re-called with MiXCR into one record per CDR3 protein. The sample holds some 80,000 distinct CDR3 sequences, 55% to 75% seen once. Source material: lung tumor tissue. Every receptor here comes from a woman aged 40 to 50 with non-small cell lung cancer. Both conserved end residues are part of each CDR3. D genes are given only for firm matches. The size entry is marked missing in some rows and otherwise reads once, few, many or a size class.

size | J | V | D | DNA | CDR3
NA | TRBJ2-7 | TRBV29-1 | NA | TGCAGCGTTGAAACGATTAGTGGGTACGAGCAGTACTTC | CSVETISGYEQYF
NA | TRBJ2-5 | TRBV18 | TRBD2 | TGTGCCAGCTCACCGGGACTACGAGAGACCCAGTACTTC | CASSPGLRETQYF
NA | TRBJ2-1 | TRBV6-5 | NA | TGTGCCATCAGTCGCGGGACGGGAGAGGGCATAGATCAGTTCTTC | CAISRGTGEGIDQFF
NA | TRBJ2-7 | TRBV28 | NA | TGTGCCAGCACGGGAGAGACCGATCAGTACTTC | CASTGETDQYF
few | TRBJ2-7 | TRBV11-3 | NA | TGTGCCAGCAGCTTCCCACATGGGGCTATCAAGGAGCAGTACTTC | CASSFPHGAIKEQYF
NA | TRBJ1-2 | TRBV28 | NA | TGTACCAGCAATAGAGGGGGGAATGGTTACACCTTC | CTSNRGGNGYTF
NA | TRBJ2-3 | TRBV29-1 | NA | TGTAGCCCAAGTTTCGGGGCAGATATGCAGTATTTT | CSPSFGADMQYF
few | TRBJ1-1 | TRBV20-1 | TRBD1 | TGCAGTGCTAGTATTGGGGACAGGGTGAATGCTTTCTTT | CSASIGDRVNAFF
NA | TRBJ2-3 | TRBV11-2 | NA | TGTGCCAGCAGCTTAGAAGGGTCACGGTGGGATACGCAGTATTTT | CASSLEGSRWDTQYF
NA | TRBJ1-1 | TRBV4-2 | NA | TGTGCTAGCAGCCAAGATTGGGGTGGATCGCTCACTGAAGCTTTCTTT | CASSQDWGGSLTEAFF
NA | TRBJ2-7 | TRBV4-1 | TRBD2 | TGCGCCAGCAGCCAAGACTCCCAACTAGCGGGAGCACCTAGAGTCTACGAGCAGTACTTC | CASSQDSQLAGAPRVYEQYF
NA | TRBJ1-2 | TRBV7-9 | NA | TGTGCCAGCACCACCCTTAGGGCAGGGAATGGCTACACCTTC | CASTTLRAGNGYTF
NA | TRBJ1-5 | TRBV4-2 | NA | TGTGCTAGCAGCCAAGATCCGTACCATCCCCAGCATTTT | CASSQDPYHPQHF
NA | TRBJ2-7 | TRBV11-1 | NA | TGTCTCAGCGGTGTGCAGGGCGGAGTGTACGAGCATTACTTC | CLSGVQGGVYEHYF
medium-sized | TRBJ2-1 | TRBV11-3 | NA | TGTGCCAGCAGCTTAGGTTTGGGCGAGCAGTTCTTC | CASSLGLGEQFF
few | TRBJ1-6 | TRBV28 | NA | TGTGCCAGCACCTCGCGGCGGGGGCCCGGTTCACCCCTCCACTTT | CASTSRRGPGSPLHF
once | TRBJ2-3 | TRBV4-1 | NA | TGCGCCAGCAGCCAAGAAAATCTCGTTAGCACAGATACGGAGTATTTT | CASSQENLVSTDTEYF
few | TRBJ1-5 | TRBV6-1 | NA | TGTGCCAGCTGTAGAGGGCAGATAGATGATCAGCCCCAGCATTTT | CASCRGQIDDQPQHF
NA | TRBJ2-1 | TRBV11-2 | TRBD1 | TGTGCCAACAGCTTAAGTGGGACAGGGTATAATGAGCAGTTCTTC | CANSLSGTGYNEQFF
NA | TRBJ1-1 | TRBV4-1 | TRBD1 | TGCGCCAGCAGCCAGGGGTCAGGGGGAGGGATGAGCACTGAAGCTTTCTTT | CASSQGSGGGMSTEAFF
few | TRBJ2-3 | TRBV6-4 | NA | TGTACCAGCAGTGAAGGGGGGGGCACAGATACGCAGTATTTT | CTSSEGGGTDTQYF
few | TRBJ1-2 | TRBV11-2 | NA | TGTGCCAGCAGCTCCTGGGCAGGTTTGTGGAGCGGCTACACCTTC | CASSSWAGLWSGYTF
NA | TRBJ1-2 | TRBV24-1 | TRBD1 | TGTGCTACCAGTGATCGGGACAGTCCCGGGGGCTACACCTTC | CATSDRDSPGGYTF
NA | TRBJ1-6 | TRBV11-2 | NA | TGTACCAGCAGCCTAAGTAGGGATTTCGTGGGTCCCCTCCACTTT | CTSSLSRDFVGPLHF
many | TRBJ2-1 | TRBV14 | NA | TGTGCCAGCAGCCAGGGACTCTTCAATGAGCAGTTCTTC | CASSQGLFNEQFF
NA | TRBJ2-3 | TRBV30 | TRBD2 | TGTGCCTGGTGTGTACGAGTAGCGGGAAAGAAAGATACGCAGTATTTT | CAWCVRVAGKKDTQYF
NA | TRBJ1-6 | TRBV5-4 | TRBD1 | TGTGCCAGCAGACCCGGGACAGGGGATTCACAACTCCACTTT | CASRPGTGDSQLHF
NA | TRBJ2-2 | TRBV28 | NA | TGTACCAGCAAGCAGGGGAACACCGGGGAGCTGTTTTTT | CTSKQGNTGELFF
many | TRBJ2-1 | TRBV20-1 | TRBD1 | TGCAGTGCCACCGGGACAGGGTTGGGTAATGAGCAGTTCTTC | CSATGTGLGNEQFF
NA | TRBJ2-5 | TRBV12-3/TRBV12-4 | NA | TGTGCCAGCAGTGAGGGACTATTGGGGGGCGAGACCCAATATTTC | CASSEGLLGGETQYF
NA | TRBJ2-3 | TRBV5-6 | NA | TGTGCCAGCAGCTTGGATGGTGCGGATAGTACGCAGTATTTT | CASSLDGADSTQYF
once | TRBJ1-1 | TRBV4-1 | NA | TGCACCAGTAGCTCAAGTCCCAGCTCGAACACTGAAGCTTTCTTT | CTSSSSPSSNTEAFF
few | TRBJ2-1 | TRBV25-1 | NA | TGTGCCAGCAGTGATGTACGGAATGAGCAGTTCTTC | CASSDVRNEQFF
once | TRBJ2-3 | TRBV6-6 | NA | TGTGCCAGCTGTTACCTCCGGGACGGCGATACGCAGTGTTTT | CASCYLRDGDTQCF
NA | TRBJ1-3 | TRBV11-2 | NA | TGTGCCAGCAGCGCATCGCTGGCATTGAACACCATTTATTTT | CASSASLALNTIYF
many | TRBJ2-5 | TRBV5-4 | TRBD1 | TGTGCCAGCAGCAAGACAGGGGGTAAATTAGAGACCCAGTACTTC | CASSKTGGKLETQYF
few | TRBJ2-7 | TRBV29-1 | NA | TGCAGCGTTGAAGATCGGTTTATGATGGGGGGCTACGAACAGTACTTC | CSVEDRFMMGGYEQYF
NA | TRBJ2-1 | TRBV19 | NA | TGTGCCAGTACTCTAGTGGGGTACGATGAGCAGTTCTTC | CASTLVGYDEQFF
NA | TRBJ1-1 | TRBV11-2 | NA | TGTGCCAGCAGCAGTTCGGGGTTTGAAGGTCTCTTT | CASSSSGFEGLF
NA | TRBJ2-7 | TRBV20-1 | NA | TGCAGTGTTACCCGGGGGGCCGAGGAGCAGTACTTC | CSVTRGAEEQYF
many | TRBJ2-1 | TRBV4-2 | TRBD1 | TGTGCCAGCAGTCTTACTGGACAGGACAATGAGCAGTTCTTC | CASSLTGQDNEQFF
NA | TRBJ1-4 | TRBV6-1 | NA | TGTGCCAGAAGTGAACTTGTGGTCGGGAATGAAAAACTGTTTTTT | CARSELVVGNEKLFF
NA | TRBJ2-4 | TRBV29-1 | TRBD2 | TGCAGCGCGGGGGGGTGGGGTGATCAGTACTTC | CSAGGWGDQYF
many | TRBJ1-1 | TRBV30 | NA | TGTGCCTGGAACCGGCCCTCTATCACTGAAGCTTTCTTT | CAWNRPSITEAFF
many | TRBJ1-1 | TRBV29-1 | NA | TGCAGCGTCGACCTTCTTGGCCCGAACACTGAAGCTTTCTTT | CSVDLLGPNTEAFF
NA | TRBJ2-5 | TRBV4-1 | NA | TGCGCCAGCGGCCAAGTACGTGGGTGGGAGATCCAGTACTTC | CASGQVRGWEIQYF
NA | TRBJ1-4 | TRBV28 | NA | TGTGCCAGCAGTTTTGCTGTACAGTATGAAAAACAGTTTTTT | CASSFAVQYEKQFF